A selection of T cell receptor beta chains follows, all from one sample in a study of CD8 T cells in Susac syndrome. Each CDR3 protein is one row after TCRdb ran MiXCR on the immunoSEQ multiplex PCR reads. The sample lists about 210,000 distinct CDR3 sequences; 95% were seen once. The specimen sequenced was CD4+ T cells from PBMCs. These receptors were obtained from a human donor with multiple sclerosis. Both conserved end residues are part of each CDR3. The listing skips clone size in some rows; elsewhere it reads once, few, many or a size class.

clone_size: -
v_call: TRBV20-1
j_call: TRBJ2-7
cdr3_aa: CSATSGTGVREQYF

clone_size: -
v_call: TRBV29-1
j_call: TRBJ2-2
cdr3_aa: CSVKTNTGELFF

clone_size: -
v_call: TRBV9
j_call: TRBJ2-7
cdr3_aa: CASSVGDRTHRTSYEQYF

clone_size: -
v_call: TRBV7-2
j_call: TRBJ2-7
cdr3_aa: CASSPSRGATSSEQYF

clone_size: -
v_call: TRBV5-1
j_call: TRBJ2-7
cdr3_aa: CASTWTGGRDEQYF

clone_size: -
v_call: TRBV29-1
j_call: TRBJ2-7
cdr3_aa: CSVGTGTTSSYEQYF

clone_size: -
v_call: TRBV9
j_call: TRBJ1-2
cdr3_aa: CASSVGGNYGYTF

clone_size: -
v_call: TRBV9
j_call: TRBJ1-2
cdr3_aa: CASSPGHLRPGYTF

clone_size: -
v_call: TRBV20-1
j_call: TRBJ2-7
cdr3_aa: CSARSSGREQYF

clone_size: -
v_call: TRBV7-9
j_call: TRBJ2-2
cdr3_aa: CASSFGTPNTGELFF

clone_size: -
v_call: TRBV7-2
j_call: TRBJ2-3
cdr3_aa: CASSLVAKRGDTQYF

clone_size: -
v_call: TRBV7-9
j_call: TRBJ1-1
cdr3_aa: CAPGETKRQAAAFF

clone_size: -
v_call: TRBV29-1
j_call: TRBJ2-6
cdr3_aa: CSVTAGSSGANVLTF

clone_size: -
v_call: TRBV2
j_call: TRBJ2-1
cdr3_aa: CASSELAGHSYNEQFF

clone_size: once
v_call: TRBV20-1
j_call: TRBJ1-2
cdr3_aa: CSARGGFYGYTF

clone_size: -
v_call: TRBV30
j_call: TRBJ2-7
cdr3_aa: CAWSRPRTTTDEQYF

clone_size: -
v_call: TRBV20-1
j_call: TRBJ2-7
cdr3_aa: CSAPLAGGPREQYF

clone_size: -
v_call: TRBV24-1
j_call: TRBJ2-3
cdr3_aa: CATSAAGKGDTQYF

clone_size: -
v_call: TRBV7-9
j_call: TRBJ2-1
cdr3_aa: CASSLTGLAGVSSYNEQFF

clone_size: -
v_call: TRBV29-1
j_call: TRBJ1-2
cdr3_aa: CSVEAGPNYGYTF

clone_size: few
v_call: TRBV27
j_call: TRBJ2-3
cdr3_aa: CASSPRTASTDTQYF

clone_size: -
v_call: TRBV18
j_call: TRBJ2-2
cdr3_aa: CASSPQSQGGTGELFF

clone_size: once
v_call: TRBV11-2
j_call: TRBJ1-5
cdr3_aa: CASSPSVNQPQHF